The entry below describes one T cell receptor beta chain. The antigen it recognizes is unknown. Base qualities are missing; no much larger clone stands one base away. The sample originates from a study of blood T cell repertoires in COVID-19 (dated by TCRdb to about 2020). Notes on the research overall: The collaborator samples originated in the United States, Italy and Spain and spanned the acute and convalescent phases of COVID-19. The prospective study material was composed of cDNA or gDNA derived from T cells, B-cell-depleted T cells, or PBMCs. Subjects who had been exposed to COVID-19, were actively infected with it, or had recovered from it provided the deeply sampled blood TCRbeta repertoires that made up the dataset. The repertoires were released in a freely available public database intended as a resource for research on the immune response to SARS-CoV-2. Samples were obtained from the ongoing ImmuneRACE study (first 160 participants) and from some 1,300 subjects provided by 6 global collaborators. Sample metadata almost always included a de-identified subject ID, COVID-19 status, age in years and sex. HLA class I and class II types, where available, came from metadata supplied by the sample provider rather than from assay-based typing. The investigation overall reported the following: The amount of clinical and demographic metadata varied by source and participant and was provided uncurated.

The collaborating institutions used their own protocols to collect whole blood in K2EDTA tubes. For TCRbeta analysis, collaborator samples were shipped as frozen whole blood, as isolated PBMCs, or as DNA extracted from either sample type. TCRbeta CDR3 regions were amplified from genomic DNA using the immunoSEQ Assay, a bias-controlled multiplex PCR. As for the original processing: The number of nucleated cells in each sample was estimated from the amplification of reference gene primers within the assay. To quantify the absolute abundance of each unique TCRbeta CDR3 rearrangement, sequence reads were collapsed and filtered. For each sample, productive Simpson clonality was calculated as the square root of Simpson's diversity index across productive rearrangements. TCRdb re-hosts the immuneACCESS table, in-frame sequences only. Its copies lack some clones; in the studies checked, an unresolved V gene accounts for under half of them, and the cause for the rest is not known. V, J and clone size are those of that table, while D and trimming were read from the DNA. Recorded for this sample are about 180,000 clones; approximately 80% of them occurred a single time. Clones ranked in the top ten supply about 1.6% of the sample.

The sequenced material came from peripheral blood. This TCR was sampled from a human donor in a cohort sampled during active COVID-19.

The sequenced DNA: TGTGCCAGCAGCTTATCCGGGAGGGCCCCCGAGCAGTACTTC. Its protein product is CASSLSGRAPEQYF. The chain is assembled from TRBV7-2 and TRBJ2-7; 8 bases in the middle match TRBD2. V and J are trimmed by 2 bases and 6 bases, and the gene matches miss 6 bases of the junction. The CDR3 runs 14 residues from the cysteine to the phenylalanine. Only CDR3 DNA is held: 42 bases, read in frame from base 1. From a lookup of the germline V gene, CDR1 and CDR2 are SGHTA and FQGNSA.